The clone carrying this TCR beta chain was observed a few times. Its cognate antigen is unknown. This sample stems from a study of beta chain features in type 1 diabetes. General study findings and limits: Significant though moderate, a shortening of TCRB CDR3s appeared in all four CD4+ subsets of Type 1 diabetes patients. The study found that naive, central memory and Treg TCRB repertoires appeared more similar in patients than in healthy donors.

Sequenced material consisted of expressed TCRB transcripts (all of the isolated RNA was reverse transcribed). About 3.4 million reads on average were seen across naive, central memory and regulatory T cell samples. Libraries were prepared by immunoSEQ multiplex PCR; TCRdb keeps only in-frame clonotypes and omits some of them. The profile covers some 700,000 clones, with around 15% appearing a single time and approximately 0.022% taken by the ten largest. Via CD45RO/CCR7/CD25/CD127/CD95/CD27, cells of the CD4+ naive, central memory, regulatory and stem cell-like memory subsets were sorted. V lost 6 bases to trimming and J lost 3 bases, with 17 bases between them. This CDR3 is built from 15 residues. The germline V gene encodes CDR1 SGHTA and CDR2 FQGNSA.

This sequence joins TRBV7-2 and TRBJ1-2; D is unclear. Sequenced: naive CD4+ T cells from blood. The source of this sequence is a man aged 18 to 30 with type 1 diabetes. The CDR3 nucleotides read TGTGCCAGCAGGGATACGGGGAAGAAGGACTATGGCTACACCTTC. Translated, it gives CASRDTGKKDYGYTF.